This T cell receptor beta chain was sequenced for a study of regulatory T cells in long-lasting Graves disease. This clonotype was counted many times. Its matching antigen is unknown. For TCR beta, libraries came from iRepertoire HTBI primers and Arm-PCR of CDR3 regions. TCRdb re-called the multiplex PCR reads with MiXCR, one entry per CDR3 protein. The sample contains about 500,000 distinct CDR3 sequences, around 12% of which appear only once. The CDR3 has 13 residues. CDR1 is WSHSY, CDR2 SAAADI, per germline. The germline V and J ends were trimmed by 8 bases and 6 bases, with 16 bases remaining between them. Study-wide results and caveats: Gene preferences differed: TRBV28, TRBJ1-2, TRBJ2-5 in persistent cases. New patients shared 970 or so public clonotypes, and persistent patients shared more, with approximately 2,500.

Described time point: newly diagnosed GD, antithyroid drugs for less than 3 months. Researchers made the TCR library from RNA that was extracted from PBMCs. The sample also formed part of further work on T cells in Graves' hyperthyroidism and ophthalmopathy. From that report: Uncontrolled infection, other autoimmune disease, pregnancy or lactation excluded patients. The HTBI primer set was used in a first-round RT-PCR of the TCR CDR3.

The receptor's source is a woman aged 25 to 45 with Graves disease. The chain employs TRBV10-2 and TRBJ1-2; unclear D gene. The sequencing here drew on peripheral blood mononuclear cells (PBMCs), taken at new diagnosis, from a patient treated with antithyroid drugs. This CDR3 reads CASGGYSSDGYTF. The CDR3 nucleotides read TGCGCCAGCGGTGGGTACAGTTCTGATGGCTACACCTTC.